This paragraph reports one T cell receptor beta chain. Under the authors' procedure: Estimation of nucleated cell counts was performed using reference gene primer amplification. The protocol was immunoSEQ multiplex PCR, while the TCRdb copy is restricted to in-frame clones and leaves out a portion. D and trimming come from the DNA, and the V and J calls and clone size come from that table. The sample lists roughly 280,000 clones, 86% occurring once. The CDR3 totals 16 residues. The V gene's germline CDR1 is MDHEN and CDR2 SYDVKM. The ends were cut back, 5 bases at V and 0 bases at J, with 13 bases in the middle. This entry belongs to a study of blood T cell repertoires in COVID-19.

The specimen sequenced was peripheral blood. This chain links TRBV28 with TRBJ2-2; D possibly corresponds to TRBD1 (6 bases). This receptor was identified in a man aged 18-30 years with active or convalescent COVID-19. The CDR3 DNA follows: TGTGCCAGCAGTAGCCGGGACAAGTCGAACACCGGGGAGCTGTTTTTT. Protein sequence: CASSSRDKSNTGELFF.